The rows below give T cell receptor beta chains drawn from one sample of a study of blood T cell repertoires in COVID-19. Data came from immunoSEQ multiplex PCR; TCRdb stores just in-frame clones and leaves some out. The sample shows 300,000 to 450,000 clones, about 87% of them seen only once. Material: peripheral blood. These receptors came from a woman between 55 and 75 years old with COVID-19, enrolled during active disease. Each CDR3 is given with its conserved first and last residue. Each record gives: CDR3 DNA, CDR3 protein, D gene, clone size, V gene, J gene. A D gene is named only where the DNA matches it firmly. Expanded clones are given a class, and other clones once, few, many or no size at all.

DNA: TGTGCCAGTAGTCAGGGTCACTATGGCTACACCTTC
CDR3: CASSQGHYGYTF
D: -
size: -
V: TRBV19
J: TRBJ1-2

DNA: TGCGCCAGCAGGAGGGGGCTTACCTACAATGAGCAGTTCTTC
CDR3: CASRRGLTYNEQFF
D: TRBD1
size: -
V: TRBV5-1
J: TRBJ2-1

DNA: TGCGCCAGCAGCTCGGACCTCGACAGCTATGGCTACACCTTC
CDR3: CASSSDLDSYGYTF
D: -
size: once
V: TRBV5-1
J: TRBJ1-2

DNA: TGTGCCAGCAGCTCTACTTCCAAGACAGGATGGGGGAGCAATCAGCCCCAGCATTTT
CDR3: CASSSTSKTGWGSNQPQHF
D: -
size: -
V: TRBV5-6
J: TRBJ1-5

DNA: TGTGCCAGCAGCGCTGCCGAGGGCAGCCCTTATGGCTACACCTTC
CDR3: CASSAAEGSPYGYTF
D: -
size: -
V: TRBV5-5
J: TRBJ1-2

DNA: TGCAGCCCGCAGGGGAACAATGAGCAGTTCTTC
CDR3: CSPQGNNEQFF
D: -
size: -
V: TRBV20-1
J: TRBJ2-1

DNA: TGCGCCAGCAGCTTGCTCGGGGACACCGGGGAGCTGTTTTTT
CDR3: CASSLLGDTGELFF
D: -
size: few
V: TRBV5-1
J: TRBJ2-2

DNA: TGCGCCAGCAGCTTGACGACACCTCCCTACGAGCAGTACTTC
CDR3: CASSLTTPPYEQYF
D: -
size: -
V: TRBV5-1
J: TRBJ2-7

DNA: TGCGCCAGCAGCCTTTATGGGGGCTCGAATGAGCAGTTCTTC
CDR3: CASSLYGGSNEQFF
D: -
size: -
V: TRBV5-1
J: TRBJ2-1

DNA: TGTGCCAGTAGACGCGGTGCCACTGGAAACACCATATATTTT
CDR3: CASRRGATGNTIYF
D: -
size: -
V: TRBV19
J: TRBJ1-3

DNA: TGCGCCAGCAGCCAAGATCGTTTGGGAGCTAACACCGGGGAGCTGTTTTTT
CDR3: CASSQDRLGANTGELFF
D: -
size: -
V: TRBV4-1
J: TRBJ2-2

DNA: TGTGCCAGCAGTGAACAGGGCGCAACTAATGAAAAACTGTTTTTT
CDR3: CASSEQGATNEKLFF
D: -
size: -
V: TRBV2
J: TRBJ1-4

DNA: TGTGCCAGCAGCCCCCAGGGACTAGCGGGGGGTATCTACAATGAGCAGTTCTTC
CDR3: CASSPQGLAGGIYNEQFF
D: TRBD2
size: -
V: TRBV7-3
J: TRBJ2-1

DNA: TGTGCCAGCAGCCAAGATACAACAGGGAACGAGCAGTACTTC
CDR3: CASSQDTTGNEQYF
D: -
size: -
V: TRBV3-1/TRBV3-2
J: TRBJ2-7

DNA: TGTGCCAGCAGCCAAGAGGGGACAGGGACTGGGGCCAACGTCCTGACTTTC
CDR3: CASSQEGTGTGANVLTF
D: TRBD1
size: -
V: TRBV3-1/TRBV3-2
J: TRBJ2-6

DNA: TGTGCCAGCTCTCTTGATCAGGGGTACTCCTACAATGAGCAGTTCTTC
CDR3: CASSLDQGYSYNEQFF
D: -
size: -
V: TRBV18
J: TRBJ2-1

DNA: TGTGCCAGCAGCTATAATGAAAAACTGTTTTTT
CDR3: CASSYNEKLFF
D: -
size: -
V: TRBV21-1
J: TRBJ1-4

DNA: TGTGCCAGCAGCCAAGATCTAGCGGGGGCCCCCCTCCATGAGCAGTTCTTC
CDR3: CASSQDLAGAPLHEQFF
D: TRBD2
size: -
V: TRBV3-1/TRBV3-2
J: TRBJ2-1

DNA: TGTGCCAGTAGTATGGTAACAGGGGGATCCAAACTGTTTTTT
CDR3: CASSMVTGGSKLFF
D: TRBD1
size: -
V: TRBV19
J: TRBJ1-4

DNA: TGCGCCAGCAGACAGTACCAGGGGATCACTGAAGCTTTCTTT
CDR3: CASRQYQGITEAFF
D: -
size: -
V: TRBV5-1
J: TRBJ1-1

DNA: TGTGCCAGCACCTCTAGCGGGGTGAGCACAGATACGCAGTATTTT
CDR3: CASTSSGVSTDTQYF
D: TRBD2
size: -
V: TRBV5-4
J: TRBJ2-3

DNA: TGTGCCAGCAGTCGTACCGCTCAGGAACCCTCTGGAAACACCATATATTTT
CDR3: CASSRTAQEPSGNTIYF
D: -
size: -
V: TRBV6-6
J: TRBJ1-3

DNA: TGTGCCAGTAGACCCCGGACAGGGGACAATTCACCCCTCCACTTT
CDR3: CASRPRTGDNSPLHF
D: TRBD1
size: -
V: TRBV19
J: TRBJ1-6

DNA: TGTGCCAGCAGCTTTCCGGGACACAGCTCTGGAAACACCATATATTTT
CDR3: CASSFPGHSSGNTIYF
D: -
size: -
V: TRBV7-9
J: TRBJ1-3

DNA: TGCGCCAGCAGATTGTCAGGGGGGAATCAGCCCCAGCATTTT
CDR3: CASRLSGGNQPQHF
D: TRBD1
size: -
V: TRBV5-1
J: TRBJ1-5

DNA: TGTGCCAGCAGGTCCCCACAGGGTAGGGAGCAGTACTTC
CDR3: CASRSPQGREQYF
D: -
size: -
V: TRBV6-5
J: TRBJ2-7

DNA: TGTGCCACCAGTGGAAGGGGGCGCGGGAATCAGCCCCAGCATTTT
CDR3: CATSGRGRGNQPQHF
D: TRBD1
size: once
V: TRBV24-1
J: TRBJ1-5

DNA: TGTGCCAGCAGCTCACCGGGACTAGCGGGACGCCACTACGAGCAGTACTTC
CDR3: CASSSPGLAGRHYEQYF
D: TRBD2
size: -
V: TRBV7-6
J: TRBJ2-7

DNA: TGTGCCAGCAGCCCCGGGACTAGTGGTCTCAATGAGCAGTTCTTC
CDR3: CASSPGTSGLNEQFF
D: TRBD2
size: -
V: TRBV7-2
J: TRBJ2-1

DNA: TGTGCCAGCACCCGAGGGACAGCAATTACCTACGAGCAGTACTTC
CDR3: CASTRGTAITYEQYF
D: TRBD1
size: -
V: TRBV6-5
J: TRBJ2-7

DNA: TGCGCCAGCAGCTTGGTTGGTAGTACGGAGACCCAGTACTTC
CDR3: CASSLVGSTETQYF
D: -
size: -
V: TRBV5-1
J: TRBJ2-5

DNA: TGTGCCAGCAGTGGAGAGCGGGGCACCGGGGAGCTGTTTTTT
CDR3: CASSGERGTGELFF
D: TRBD2
size: -
V: TRBV2
J: TRBJ2-2

DNA: TGTGCCAGCTCCCCGCAATTGGGCGACTATGGCTACACCTTC
CDR3: CASSPQLGDYGYTF
D: -
size: -
V: TRBV2
J: TRBJ1-2

DNA: TGTGCCAGCAGCTCGATCTTGGGAGATTCACCCCTCCACTTT
CDR3: CASSSILGDSPLHF
D: -
size: -
V: TRBV3-1/TRBV3-2
J: TRBJ1-6

DNA: TGTGCCAGCAGCCGATCGCGGGGGGGCGTCGATGAGCAGTTCTTC
CDR3: CASSRSRGGVDEQFF
D: TRBD2
size: -
V: TRBV5-8
J: TRBJ2-1

DNA: TGTGCCAGCAGCACTGGGACTAGCGGGGGGGCCGAGTTAGCCCCCGGGGAGCTGTTTTTT
CDR3: CASSTGTSGGAELAPGELFF
D: -
size: -
V: TRBV21-1
J: TRBJ2-2

DNA: TGTGCCAGCAGCTTACTCGGGACAGGGGGCAGAGCTTTCTTT
CDR3: CASSLLGTGGRAFF
D: TRBD1
size: -
V: TRBV11-2
J: TRBJ1-1

DNA: TGTGCCAGCAGTGCTTCGCCCCAAGCCGGGGACTATGGCTACACCTTC
CDR3: CASSASPQAGDYGYTF
D: -
size: -
V: TRBV6-1
J: TRBJ1-2

DNA: TGCGCCAGCAGCCGGGGGGGATCCTTAGGCACTGAAGCTTTCTTT
CDR3: CASSRGGSLGTEAFF
D: -
size: once
V: TRBV5-1
J: TRBJ1-1

DNA: TGTGCCAGCTCACCGGACACTAACTATGGCTACACCTTC
CDR3: CASSPDTNYGYTF
D: -
size: once
V: TRBV18
J: TRBJ1-2

DNA: TGTGCCAGCAGCCTCTCGGGTTCCTACAATGAGCAGTTCTTC
CDR3: CASSLSGSYNEQFF
D: -
size: -
V: TRBV11-2
J: TRBJ2-1

DNA: TGTGCCAGCAGTCTAGCGGGCGGCAATCAGCCCCAGCATTTT
CDR3: CASSLAGGNQPQHF
D: -
size: -
V: TRBV7-2
J: TRBJ1-5

DNA: TGTGCCAGCTCACCACAACAGGGGGCTCCTGGAAACACCATATATTTT
CDR3: CASSPQQGAPGNTIYF
D: TRBD1
size: -
V: TRBV18
J: TRBJ1-3

DNA: TGTGCCAGCCGGTTAGGGGATGGCTACACCTTC
CDR3: CASRLGDGYTF
D: -
size: -
V: TRBV19
J: TRBJ1-2

DNA: TGTGCCAGCAGCCAAGGACAGGGGAACCCGTACAGCAATCAGCCCCAGCATTTT
CDR3: CASSQGQGNPYSNQPQHF
D: TRBD1
size: -
V: TRBV5-6
J: TRBJ1-5

DNA: TGTGCCAGCAGTCCCCCTGTGGTTGCGGGCTACGAGCAGTACTTC
CDR3: CASSPPVVAGYEQYF
D: -
size: -
V: TRBV7-9
J: TRBJ2-7

DNA: TGCGCCAGCAGCCCTTACACCCTTCAGGCGGAAGCTTTCTTT
CDR3: CASSPYTLQAEAFF
D: -
size: -
V: TRBV5-1
J: TRBJ1-1

DNA: TGTGCCAGCAGCTTACTAGCGGGGGGCTCCTACGAGCAGTACTTC
CDR3: CASSLLAGGSYEQYF
D: TRBD2
size: -
V: TRBV5-6
J: TRBJ2-7

DNA: TGTGCCAGCAGCGGGGGACAGGGGGCTACATATGGCTACACCTTC
CDR3: CASSGGQGATYGYTF
D: TRBD1
size: -
V: TRBV5-6
J: TRBJ1-2

DNA: TGTGCCGACACGGACGGACAGTTGAACACTGAAGCTTTCTTT
CDR3: CADTDGQLNTEAFF
D: -
size: -
V: TRBV5-4
J: TRBJ1-1

DNA: TGTGCCAGCAGTGATTTTCTTTCCTATGGCTACACCTTC
CDR3: CASSDFLSYGYTF
D: -
size: -
V: TRBV2
J: TRBJ1-2

DNA: TGTGCTAACGGGGATCTAAGGCAGGGGGTGATCTATGGCTACACCTTC
CDR3: CANGDLRQGVIYGYTF
D: TRBD1
size: -
V: TRBV2
J: TRBJ1-2

DNA: TGCGCCAGCAGCCCCGGGGAGGGCCAAGAGACCCAGTACTTC
CDR3: CASSPGEGQETQYF
D: TRBD2
size: -
V: TRBV5-1
J: TRBJ2-5

DNA: TGCGCCAGCAGCACCTCAGGCTATGGCTACACCTTC
CDR3: CASSTSGYGYTF
D: -
size: -
V: TRBV5-1
J: TRBJ1-2

DNA: TGTGCCAGCACCCAAGGAGGGATGAACACTGAAGCTTTCTTT
CDR3: CASTQGGMNTEAFF
D: -
size: -
V: TRBV6-5
J: TRBJ1-1

DNA: TGTGCCAGCAGTCTACGACAGGGGGCTAATAGTAACTACAATGAGCAGTTCTTC
CDR3: CASSLRQGANSNYNEQFF
D: TRBD1
size: -
V: TRBV27
J: TRBJ2-1

DNA: TGTGCCAGCAGTCGAGGGACAGGGGGCCGTGAAAAACTGTTTTTT
CDR3: CASSRGTGGREKLFF
D: TRBD1
size: -
V: TRBV2
J: TRBJ1-4

DNA: TGTGCCAGCAGCCCCCATAACAGGGGCGTCTACGAGCAGTACTTC
CDR3: CASSPHNRGVYEQYF
D: TRBD1
size: -
V: TRBV5-4
J: TRBJ2-7